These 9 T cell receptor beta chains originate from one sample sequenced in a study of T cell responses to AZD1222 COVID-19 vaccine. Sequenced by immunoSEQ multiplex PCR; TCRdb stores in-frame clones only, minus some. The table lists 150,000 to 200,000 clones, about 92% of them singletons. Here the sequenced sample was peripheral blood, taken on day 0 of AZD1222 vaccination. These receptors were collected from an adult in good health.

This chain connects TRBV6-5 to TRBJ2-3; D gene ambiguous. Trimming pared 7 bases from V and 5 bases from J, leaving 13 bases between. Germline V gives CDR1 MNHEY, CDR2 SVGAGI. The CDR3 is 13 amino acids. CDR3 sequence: CASTLGEKDTQYF. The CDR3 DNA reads TGTGCCAGCACCCTCGGCGAAAAAGATACGCAGTATTTT.

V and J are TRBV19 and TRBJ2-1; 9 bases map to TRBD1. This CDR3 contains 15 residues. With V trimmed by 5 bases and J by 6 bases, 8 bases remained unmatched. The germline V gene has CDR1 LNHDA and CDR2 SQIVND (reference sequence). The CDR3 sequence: CASSPDGTGFNEQFF. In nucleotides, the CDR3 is TGTGCCAGTAGTCCCGACGGGACAGGGTTCAATGAGCAGTTCTTC.

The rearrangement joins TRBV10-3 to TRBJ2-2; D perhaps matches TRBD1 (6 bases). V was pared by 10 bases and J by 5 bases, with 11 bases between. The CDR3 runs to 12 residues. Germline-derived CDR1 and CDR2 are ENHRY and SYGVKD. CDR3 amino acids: CATRTGTGELFF. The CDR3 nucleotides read TGTGCCACCCGAACAGGGACCGGGGAGCTGTTTTTT.

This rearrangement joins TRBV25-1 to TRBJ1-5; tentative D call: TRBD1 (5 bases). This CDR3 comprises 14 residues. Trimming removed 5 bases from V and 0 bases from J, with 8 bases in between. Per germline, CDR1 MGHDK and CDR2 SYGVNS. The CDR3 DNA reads TGTGCCAGCAGTCGGGGGTATAGCAATCAGCCCCAGCATTTT. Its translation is CASSRGYSNQPQHF.

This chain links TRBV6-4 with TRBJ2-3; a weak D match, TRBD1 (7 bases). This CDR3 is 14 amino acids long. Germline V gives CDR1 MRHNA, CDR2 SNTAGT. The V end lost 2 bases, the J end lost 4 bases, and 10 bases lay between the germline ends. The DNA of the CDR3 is TGTGCCAGCAGTGACGGAGGGGGCGCAGATACGCAGTATTTT. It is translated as CASSDGGGADTQYF.

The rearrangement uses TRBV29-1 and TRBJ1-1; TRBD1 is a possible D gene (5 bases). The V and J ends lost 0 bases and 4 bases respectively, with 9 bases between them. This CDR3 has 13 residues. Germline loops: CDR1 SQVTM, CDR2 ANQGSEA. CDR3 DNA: TGCAGCGTTGAAGATTTTGGGGCCACTGAAGCTTTCTTT. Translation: CSVEDFGATEAFF.

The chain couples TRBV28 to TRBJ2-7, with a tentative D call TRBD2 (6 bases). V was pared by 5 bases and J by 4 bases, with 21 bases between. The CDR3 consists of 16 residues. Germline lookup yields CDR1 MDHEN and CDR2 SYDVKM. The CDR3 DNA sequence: TGTGCCAGCAGTAAAACTACCGGGCCGGGGACTTACGAGCAGTACTTC. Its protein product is CASSKTTGPGTYEQYF. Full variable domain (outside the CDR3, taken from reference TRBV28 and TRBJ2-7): DVKVTQSSRYLVKRTGEKVFLECVQDMDHENMFWYRQDPGLGLRLIYFSYDVKMKEKGDIPEGYSVSREKKERFSLILESASTNQTSMYLCASSKTTGPGTYEQYFGPGTRLTVT.

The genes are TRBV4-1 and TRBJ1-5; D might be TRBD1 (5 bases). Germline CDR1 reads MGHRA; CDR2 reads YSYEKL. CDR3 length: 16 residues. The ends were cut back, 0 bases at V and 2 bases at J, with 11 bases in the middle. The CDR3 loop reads CASSQDHRYGNQPQHF. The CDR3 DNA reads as TGCGCCAGCAGCCAAGACCACAGGTACGGCAATCAGCCCCAGCATTTT.

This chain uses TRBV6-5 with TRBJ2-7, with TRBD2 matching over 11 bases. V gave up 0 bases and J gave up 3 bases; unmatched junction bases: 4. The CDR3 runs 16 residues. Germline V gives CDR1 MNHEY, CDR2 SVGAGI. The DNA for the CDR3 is TGTGCCAGCAGTTACTCTCCTAGCGGGGGGTTCTACGAGCAGTACTTC. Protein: CASSYSPSGGFYEQYF.